Sequencing of this TCR beta chain was carried out in a study of identical twins (dated by TCRdb to about 2016). Regarding the complete study: The study deep-sequenced TCR alpha and beta repertoires from monozygotic twins, unrelated adults of various ages and cord blood to test whether fetal clonotypes persist. To rule out contamination, the twin experiments were replicated at different times with different library preparation protocols.

The receptor library was made with 5' RACE. TCRdb lists the instrument as Illumina HiSeq 2000. Template switching introduced a universal primer binding site; the final cDNA contained a unique molecular identifier, enabling accurate counting of TCR cDNA molecules. First-strand cDNA for TCR alpha and beta chains was synthesized from specific primers in the conserved constant-segment region. To control for contamination, each cDNA library was double barcoded with a SMART-Mk sample barcode plus Illumina barcodes. TruSeq adapter sequences along with Illumina sample barcodes were introduced in two successive PCR steps. The Illumina HiSeq platform was used with custom primers to sequence TCR alpha and beta cDNA libraries. From the authors' description of their analysis: Raw reads were processed with MiGEC to extract unique molecular identifiers, and MiXCR was used to determine CDR3 positions. For each individual, recombination models were inferred using an EM algorithm with the repgenHMM and IGoR tools. The analysis of shared clonotypes was done with the tcR package in R, with sharing normalized by the product of cloneset sizes. To study raw recombination free of thymic and clonal selection effects, out-of-frame nonproductive sequences were analyzed. TCRdb reprocessing: public reads trimmed at Q25 with fastp, clones called with MiXCR, in-frame beta chains kept. Each entry merges the rows of one CDR3 protein and shows their most common DNA and genes. The V and J calls and clone size are TCRdb's, not the authors'. This sample comprises under 800,000 distinct CDR3 sequences, approximately 22% of them detected only once. The ten biggest clones cover 4% to 5.5% of the sample.

The CDR3 has 14 amino acids, counting the end cysteine and phenylalanine. The sequence is cut down to CDR3 DNA, 42 bases in frame from base 1. Deletion took 3 bases off V and 2 bases off J, with a span of 10 bases between the germline ends. For CDR1 and CDR2, the germline V gene lists ENHRY and SYGVKD. Every donor in the study was a healthy Caucasian. The twin cohort comprised three pairs of female monozygotic twins, all aged roughly 18 to 30 years. Peripheral blood mononuclear cells were used as the source from which RNA for TCR libraries was isolated. Summary of the overall study and its limitations: Out-of-frame TCR alpha sequences shared between twins showed an excess of low generation-probability sequences compared with coincidental sharing between unrelated individuals. Abundant cord blood beta clonotypes had fewer insertions, young adult naive repertoires showed a similar but weaker trend, and memory repertoires showed no such trend. In beta out-of-frame sequences, excess twin sharing was weaker, because having fewer shared sequences lowered the signal-to-noise ratio. Invariant T cells such as MAIT and iNKT could partly confound zero-insertion analyses, although diverse VJ usage argued against such confounding for most clonotypes. Recombination models systematically underestimated out-of-frame TCR alpha sharing in monozygotic twins but agreed with sharing between unrelated individuals. Because the same donors could not be followed over many years, conclusions were based on cross-sectional statistical analysis.

This clonotype was seen a handful of times. This receptor's antigen is unknown. Nothing much larger sits one base from this clone, and base qualities are not available. The same data also went into a second study, on T cells expressing NK-cell markers. Per that second paper: Seven or eight donors provided sorted CD3+CD56+NKG2C+, CD3+CD56+NKG2C- and CD3+CD56-NKG2C+ T-cell subsets, whose TCR beta-chain repertoires were profiled. Of the eight sequenced donors, seven were found to be HCMV-seropositive and one was found to be HCMV-seronegative. In several experiments an anti-gammadeltaTCR antibody was added to restrict sorting to alphabetaTCR-expressing T cells. In several donors, the dominant CD3+CD56+NKG2C+ clonotypes were found to rank among the top 10 CD8+ clonotypes and to make up 1.0-7.0% of CD8+ T cells. Those dominant clonotypes were again the most abundant among CD3+CD56-NKG2C+ cells in a handful of donors, at roughly 25-65%. It remained unclear whether the expanded NKG2C-expressing T cell clones were specific for HCMV antigens. Randomly selected healthy volunteers, three men and five women, were used as the eight sequenced donors. To determine HCMV serostatus, a commercial ELISA kit was used to detect HCMV-specific IgG in serum. For roughly 6 donors, bulk peripheral blood T-cell repertoires were also sequenced from unsorted PBMC. MIGEC was used to demultiplex reads and group the reads by UMI, and MiTCR was used to assemble and quantify clonotypes. To exclude erroneous sequences, only TCR cDNA sequences supported by at least two reads were retained. The tcR package was used for downstream repertoire analysis, and clonotypes were matched across fractions by CDR3 nucleotide sequence plus V segment. VDJmatch was used to annotate antigen specificity against VDJdb, with one amino acid substitution allowed in CDR3.

The V and J genes are TRBV10-3 and TRBJ2-5, with the identity of the D gene unclear. The sequenced sample consisted of PBMCs. This receptor was taken from a woman aged 18-30 years in good health. The CDR3 has the sequence CAISERSVQETQYF. The DNA reads as follows: TGTGCCATCAGTGAAAGAAGCGTGCAAGAGACCCAGTACTTC.